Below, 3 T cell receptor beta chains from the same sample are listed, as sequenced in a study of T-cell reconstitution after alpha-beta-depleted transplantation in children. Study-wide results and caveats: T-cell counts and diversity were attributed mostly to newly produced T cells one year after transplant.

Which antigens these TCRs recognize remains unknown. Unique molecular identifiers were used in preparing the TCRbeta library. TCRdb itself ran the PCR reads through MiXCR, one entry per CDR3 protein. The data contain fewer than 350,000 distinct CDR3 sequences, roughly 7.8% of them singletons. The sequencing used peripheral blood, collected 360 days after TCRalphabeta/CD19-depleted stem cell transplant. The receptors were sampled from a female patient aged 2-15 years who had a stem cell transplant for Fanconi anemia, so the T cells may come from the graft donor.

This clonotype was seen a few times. The CDR3 loop reads CASSLAPRGPTDTQYF. The CDR3 DNA sequence: TGTGCCAGCAGCTTAGCGCCCCGGGGGCCCACAGATACGCAGTATTTT. The rearrangement joins TRBV7-8 to TRBJ2-3; D may be TRBD1 or TRBD2 (6 bases each). V lost 0 bases and J 2 bases, leaving 12 bases between the germline ends. The CDR3 sequence is 16 residues long. CDR1 and CDR2 from the germline V gene are SGHVS and FQNEAQ.

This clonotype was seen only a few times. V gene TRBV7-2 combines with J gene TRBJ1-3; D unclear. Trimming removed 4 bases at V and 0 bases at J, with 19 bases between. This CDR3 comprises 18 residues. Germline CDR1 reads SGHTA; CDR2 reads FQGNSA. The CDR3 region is CASSSPPSWQVSGNTIYF. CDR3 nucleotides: TGTGCCAGCAGCTCCCCGCCGTCGTGGCAGGTCTCTGGAAACACCATATATTTT.

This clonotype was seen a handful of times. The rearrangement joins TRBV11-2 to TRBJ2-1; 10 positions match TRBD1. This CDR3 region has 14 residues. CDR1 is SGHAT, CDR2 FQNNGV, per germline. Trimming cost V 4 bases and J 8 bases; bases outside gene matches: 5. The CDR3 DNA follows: TGTGCCAGCAGCTCGACAGGGGGCGTGTATGAGCAGTTCTTC. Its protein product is CASSSTGGVYEQFF.